This paragraph covers one T cell receptor beta chain sequence. What it binds is unknown. This CDR3 has 15 amino acids. V was cut by 2 bases and J by 2 bases, with 11 bases left in between. Germline V gene lookup returns CDR1 SGHTA and CDR2 FQGNSA. This entry belongs to a study of long-term antiretroviral therapy in people with HIV. Researchers ran immunoSEQ v3.0 at survey level. Profiling relied on immunoSEQ multiplex PCR, and the TCRdb table lists in-frame clones only, not all of them. Of under 45,000 clones in the sample, roughly 90% were seen once. Overall study results and limits: HIV repertoires covered narrower CDR3 length ranges than controls did.

The specimen was unsorted PBMCs, collected 1.2 years after starting antiretroviral therapy. The chain is built from TRBV7-2 and TRBJ2-3; D might be TRBD1 or TRBD2, each matching 6 bases. This clonotype was obtained from a woman between 50 and 59 years old with HIV. The CDR3 DNA is TGTGCCAGCAGCTTAACGGGGGCTTACACAGATACGCAGTATTTT. Protein: CASSLTGAYTDTQYF.